The 28 T cell receptor beta chains below were found in one sample sequenced in a study of technical replicates of blood from a few donors. Data came from immunoSEQ multiplex PCR; TCRdb stores just in-frame clones and leaves some out. This table has about 73,000 clones, just over 90% appearing once. The sample consisted of T cells isolated from PBMCs. The receptor source for this set is a human donor in good health.

The rearrangement links TRBV6-5 to TRBJ1-5, with D possibly TRBD1 on 5 matching bases. Per the germline V gene, CDR1 is MNHEY and CDR2 is SVGAGI. The CDR3 consists of 15 residues. The V gene lost 0 bases and the J gene lost 1 base, with 7 bases spanning the gap. CDR3 bases: TGTGCCAGCAGTTACTCAGGGGCCAGCAATCAGCCCCAGCATTTT. Protein: CASSYSGASNQPQHF.

In this sample, this clone turned up once. Other DNA sequences in the same sample also yield this CDR3. V and J are TRBV7-9 and TRBJ2-7; D perhaps matches TRBD1 (6 bases). Germline values: CDR1 SEHNR, CDR2 FQNEAQ (reference sequence). V was pared by 1 base and J by 1 base, with 8 bases between. The CDR3 consists of 14 residues. This CDR3 is CASSLEGGSYEQYF. CDR3 nucleotides: TGTGCCAGCAGCTTAGAAGGGGGATCCTACGAGCAGTACTTC.

The chain employs TRBV28 and TRBJ1-5, with TRBD1 identical over 10 bases. Germline lookup yields CDR1 MDHEN and CDR2 SYDVKM. The CDR3 spans 14 residues. J was trimmed by 6 bases and V by 5 bases; bases with no gene match: 4. In DNA, the CDR3 is TGTGCCAGCAGTATGACAGGGGGCTTTCAGCCCCAGCATTTT. Protein product: CASSMTGGFQPQHF.

The J gene is TRBJ1-1, the V gene TRBV6-1; 7 bases agree with TRBD1. The CDR3 contains 14 residues. Germline V CDR1 and CDR2: MNHNS, SASEGT. V shed 8 bases, J shed 1 base, and the junction held 7 bases outside the gene matches. DNA of the CDR3: TGTGCCAGCGGAACTCGGGACAGGAACACTGAAGCTTTCTTT. Translation gives CASGTRDRNTEAFF.

This chain joins TRBV15 and TRBJ2-3; 7 bases are a match to TRBD1. CDR1 and CDR2 from the germline V gene are LNHNV and YYDKDF (reference sequence). J gave up 2 bases and V 0 bases, and 5 bases lay outside the gene matches. The CDR3 is 16 amino acids. The CDR3 bases are TGTGCCACCAGCAGAGACAGGACAGGCTCCACAGATACGCAGTATTTT. As protein: CATSRDRTGSTDTQYF.

This chain connects TRBV7-2 to TRBJ1-1; D not resolved. The ends were cut back, 3 bases at V and 4 bases at J, with 9 bases in the middle. Germline lookup yields CDR1 SGHTA and CDR2 FQGNSA. The CDR3 has 13 amino acids. This CDR3 reads CASSFLSATEAFF. The CDR3 DNA follows: TGTGCCAGCAGCTTTCTATCCGCCACTGAAGCTTTCTTT.

The chain combines TRBV7-3 with TRBJ2-1, with D maybe TRBD2 (6 bases). CDR1 SGHTA and CDR2 FQGTGA come from the germline V gene. The CDR3 runs 18 residues. V lost 0 bases to trimming and J lost 4 bases, with 19 bases between them. The CDR3: CASSLTLTAGRTYNEQFF. The DNA for the CDR3 is TGTGCCAGCAGCTTAACTCTAACGGCGGGGCGGACATACAATGAGCAGTTCTTC.

The rearrangement joins TRBV11-2 to TRBJ2-7; possibly TRBD2 for D (6 bases). The ends were cut back, 1 base at V and 0 bases at J, with 19 bases in the middle. CDR3 length: 18 amino acids. CDR1 is SGHAT, CDR2 FQNNGV, per germline. CDR3 coding DNA: TGTGCCAGCAGCTTAGTCTTTTCCGGGGGACGCATCTCCTACGAGCAGTACTTC. It yields the protein CASSLVFSGGRISYEQYF.

The CDR3 nucleotides are TGTGCCAGCAGTGAGGGGGGGAATCAGCCCCAGCATTTT. Amino acid sequence: CASSEGGNQPQHF. The chain links TRBV6-1 to TRBJ1-5, with a tentative D call TRBD1 (5 bases). The V end was cut by 3 bases, the J end by 4 bases, with 7 bases between. In germline, CDR1 is MNHNS, CDR2 SASEGT. The CDR3 runs 13 residues.

CDR3 region: CASRGASSYNEQFF. CDR3 in DNA: TGTGCCAGCAGGGGGGCCAGCTCCTACAATGAGCAGTTCTTC. This chain links TRBV27 with TRBJ2-1; TRBD1 is a possible D gene (6 bases). The CDR3 has 14 residues. V lost 6 bases to trimming and J lost 0 bases, with 9 bases between them. Germline V lookup: CDR1 MNHEY, CDR2 SMNVEV (reference sequence).

This clone was observed a few times. The chain employs TRBV20-1 and TRBJ1-1; D call uncertain. Germline V lookup: CDR1 DFQATT, CDR2 SNEGSKA (reference sequence). V was shortened by 7 bases and J by 3 bases, with 9 bases between the two germline ends. The CDR3 totals 11 residues. This chain's CDR3 is CSGQVDTEAFF. The CDR3 DNA is TGCAGTGGGCAGGTGGACACTGAAGCTTTCTTT.

V gene TRBV28 combines with J gene TRBJ2-7; possible D gene TRBD2, 5 bases. The CDR3 has 15 residues. Trimming left V 5 bases short and J 2 bases short, with 16 bases between. Germline CDR1 and CDR2: MDHEN and SYDVKM. In DNA, the CDR3 is TGTGCCAGCAGTCTCCAGAGGGTGGCGGCCTACGAGCAGTACTTC. This translates into CASSLQRVAAYEQYF.

The chain recombines TRBV30 with TRBJ2-5, with D perhaps matching TRBD1 (6 bases). The CDR3 consists of 15 residues. V lost 2 bases, J lost 4 bases, and 17 bases lay in between. CDR1 is GTSNPN, CDR2 SVGIG, per germline (reference sequence). For the CDR3, the DNA is TGTGCCTGGAGTCGCATGTATGGGGGCACAGAGACCCAGTACTTC. This codes for CAWSRMYGGTETQYF.

This chain links TRBV30 with TRBJ2-2; 7 bases line up with TRBD2. This CDR3 region has 15 residues. Germline assignment: CDR1 GTSNPN and CDR2 SVGIG (reference sequence). V shed 6 bases, J shed 7 bases, and the junction held 14 bases outside the gene matches. The CDR3 here is CACRIGPSGGGELFF. Written as DNA, the CDR3 is TGTGCCTGCCGAATCGGGCCCTCGGGGGGCGGGGAGCTGTTTTTT.

The V gene is TRBV7-8, the J gene TRBJ1-1; TRBD1 agrees at 8 bases. Germline CDR1 is SGHVS and CDR2 is FQNEAQ. CDR3 length equals 17 residues. J gave up 5 bases and V 1 base, and 12 bases lay outside the gene matches. The DNA of the CDR3 is TGTGCCAGCAGCTTAGGGACAGGGAGGAATCTGGGAACTGAAGCTTTCTTT. It encodes CASSLGTGRNLGTEAFF. The full variable domain, completed using reference TRBV7-8 and TRBJ1-1, is GAGVSQSPRYKVAKRGQDVALRCDPISGHVSLFWYQQALGQGPEFLTYFQNEAQLDKSGLPSDRFFAERPEGSVSTLKIQRTQQEDSAVYLCASSLGTGRNLGTEAFFGQGTRLTVV.

The chain joins TRBV2 to TRBJ1-3; 7 nucleotides agree with TRBD1. The CDR3 loop spans 15 amino acids. Losses at the gene ends were 7 bases for V and 1 base for J; bases not matched to a gene: 7. Germline loops: CDR1 SNHLY, CDR2 FYNNEI. DNA for the CDR3: TGTGCCAGCAACGCAGGGGGTTTATCTGGAAACACCATATATTTT. Translating it yields CASNAGGLSGNTIYF.

CDR3 sequence (DNA): TGTGCCAGCAGCTCCTCTAGCGGGAGGTTTGGGGGTGAGCAGTTCTTC. It is translated as CASSSSSGRFGGEQFF. This sequence joins TRBV11-2 and TRBJ2-1; 11 nucleotides line up with TRBD2. This CDR3 spans 16 amino acids. V lost 4 bases and J lost 9; bases outside the gene matches: 11. Germline CDR1 SGHAT, CDR2 FQNNGV.

The rearrangement links TRBV5-4 to TRBJ2-7, with a possible D match to TRBD2 (5 bases). CDR3 length equals 14 residues. V gave up 3 bases and J gave up 5 bases, with 15 bases separating them. CDR1 and CDR2 (germline): SGHNT, YYREEE (reference sequence). The CDR3: CASSSPMAGDEQYF. CDR3 DNA sequence: TGTGCCAGCAGCTCCCCCATGGCCGGGGACGAGCAGTACTTC. The variable domain in full, completed from reference TRBV5-4 and TRBJ2-7, reads ETGVTQSPTHLIKTRGQQVTLRCSSQSGHNTVSWYQQALGQGPQFIFQYYREEENGRGNFPPRFSGLQFPNYSSELNVNALELDDSALYLCASSSPMAGDEQYFGPGTRLTVT.

The chain employs TRBV7-8 and TRBJ2-5, with 10 bases matching TRBD2. The CDR3 loop spans 17 amino acids. V shed 1 base and J 5 bases; nucleotides not matched to a gene: 10. Germline V CDR1 and CDR2: SGHVS, FQNEAQ. The CDR3 sequence is CASSLEALAGALETQYF. The DNA of the CDR3 is TGTGCCAGCAGCTTAGAAGCCCTAGCGGGGGCGTTGGAGACCCAGTACTTC.

The V call is TRBV5-1, the J call TRBJ2-3, with 10 bases that match TRBD1. The CDR3 totals 14 residues. The germline CDR1 and CDR2 sequences are SGHRS and YFSETQ. The V gene end was trimmed by 4 bases and the J gene end by 6 bases; junction bases not matched to a gene: 5. CDR3 amino acids: CASSLGTGEDTQYF. The CDR3 bases are TGCGCCAGCAGCCTCGGGACAGGGGAGGATACGCAGTATTTT.

The chain has TRBV2 and TRBJ2-1; the match to TRBD2 covers 9 bases. CDR3 length: 15 amino acids. Germline V CDR1 and CDR2: SNHLY, FYNNEI. V was pared by 3 bases and J by 4 bases, with 4 bases of the junction left unmatched. For the CDR3, the DNA is TGTGCCAGCAGTGATGTTACTAGCGGGTACAATGAGCAGTTCTTC. Encoded protein: CASSDVTSGYNEQFF.

This chain uses TRBV7-9 with TRBJ1-4; 9 positions agree with TRBD1. Trimming took 3 bases from V and 5 from J; bases not matched to a gene: 7. Germline CDR1 is SEHNR and CDR2 is FQNEAQ (reference sequence). This CDR3 has 16 amino acids. The chain's CDR3 is CASSFLGTGLNEKLFF. For the CDR3, the DNA is TGTGCCAGCAGCTTTCTCGGGACAGGGCTGAATGAAAAACTGTTTTTT.

The CDR3 DNA reads TGTGCTAGTGGTTTGGTATCCGGGACAGGGGAGCTATGGGAAAAACTGTTTTTT. Translating gives CASGLVSGTGELWEKLFF. The chain employs TRBV12-5 and TRBJ1-4; 10 bases are shared with TRBD1. Germline CDR1 reads LGHNT; CDR2 reads FRNRAP. The ends lost 0 bases at V and 8 bases at J; junction bases unmatched: 12. This CDR3 is 18 amino acids long.

The chain links TRBV15 to TRBJ1-4, with D perhaps TRBD1 (5 bases). The CDR3 length is 14 residues. Germline CDR1 and CDR2: LNHNV and YYDKDF (reference sequence). Trimming took 2 bases from V and 7 from J, leaving 11 bases between them. This chain's CDR3 is CATSRMFQGEKLFF. Here the CDR3 DNA reads TGTGCCACCAGCAGAATGTTCCAGGGTGAAAAACTGTTTTTT.

The rearrangement links TRBV30 to TRBJ1-6, with 7 bases lining up with TRBD1. J was trimmed by 8 bases and V by 2 bases; bases with no gene match: 6. The CDR3 extends over 14 amino acids. Germline assignment: CDR1 GTSNPN and CDR2 SVGIG (reference sequence). The DNA of the CDR3 is TGTGCCTGGAGTTCCCCAGGGGGTGATTCACCCCTCCACTTT. It codes for CAWSSPGGDSPLHF.

This clone was seen only once. The V and J genes are TRBV18 and TRBJ2-7, with 7 positions matching TRBD1. V shed 1 base, J shed 2 bases, and the junction held 8 bases outside the gene matches. Germline CDR1 reads KGHSH; CDR2 reads LQKENI. The CDR3 has 16 residues. CDR3 DNA: TGTGCCAGCTCACCACTCGGACAGGAGGCGCCCTACGAGCAGTACTTC. Translating it yields CASSPLGQEAPYEQYF.

This rearrangement joins TRBV5-1 to TRBJ1-2; TRBD1 aligns across 7 bases. After removal of 3 bases from V and 6 bases from J, the junction contained 8 bases not matched to a gene. Looked up from germline, CDR1 is SGHRS and CDR2 is YFSETQ. The CDR3 sequence is 14 residues long. The CDR3 DNA is TGCGCCAGCAGCTGGGGGGCAGGGGGAAATGGCTACACCTTC. Translating gives CASSWGAGGNGYTF.

The chain uses TRBV28 and TRBJ1-2, with TRBD1 as a possible D gene (6 bases). V lost 8 bases, J lost 3 bases, and 16 bases lay in between. Germline CDR1 MDHEN, CDR2 SYDVKM. The CDR3 runs to 14 residues. The CDR3 loop is CASLLQGPYYGYTF. The CDR3 coding sequence is TGTGCCAGCCTGCTACAGGGCCCTTACTATGGCTACACCTTC.